This TCR beta chain was captured by sequencing in a study of T cell changes during pregnancy in multiple sclerosis. This CDR3 has 13 residues. Germline CDR1 GTSNPN, CDR2 SVGIG (reference sequence). J lost 6 bases, V lost 3 bases, and 6 bases had no gene match. Profiling relied on immunoSEQ multiplex PCR, and the TCRdb table lists in-frame clones only, not all of them. Of roughly 48,000 clones listed, approximately 95% are singletons. The sequence derives from a female donor with multiple sclerosis, enrolled in a pregnancy study. This material consisted of CD8+ T cells from peripheral blood mononuclear cells, taken in the first trimester of pregnancy. The gene calls are TRBV30 and TRBJ2-3, with 7 bases fitting TRBD2. CDR3 amino acids: CAWRSGTGDTQYF. In DNA form, the CDR3 reads TGTGCCTGGAGAAGCGGGACCGGGGATACGCAGTATTTT.